This TCR beta chain was retrieved from a study of Ad26.COV2.S vaccination and SARS-CoV-2 variants. Study-level findings and limits: Reports say spike-specific CD8+ and CD4+ T cell responses covered substantial breadth after vaccination. Vaccinated and placebo-treated recipients had similar non-spike TCR breadth.

The CDR3 runs to 14 residues. V was clipped by 7 bases and J by 6 bases; unmatched bases: 12. Looked up from germline, CDR1 is MNHEY and CDR2 is SMNVEV (reference sequence). Assay used: immunoSEQ multiplex PCR; TCRdb lists only in-frame clones, some missing. The sample records about 680,000 clones, roughly 90% being singletons. This clone was counted a single time. The target antigen is unknown. The treatment denotes: about 20 received Ad26.COV2.S at low or high dose, single or two shots; several received placebo; per-sample allocation not given. Sampling was done on day 63 after the first vaccine or placebo injection. Vaccination used an Ad26 vector expressing Wuhan-strain SARS-CoV-2 spike.

The starting material was peripheral blood, obtained in a trial of Ad26.COV2.S vaccine versus placebo. The receptor comes from a person between 18 and 59 years old who received the Ad26.COV2.S COVID-19 vaccine or a placebo. The chain is built from TRBV27 and TRBJ2-7, with 7 positions matching TRBD2. The CDR3 is CASIPGGSVGEQYF. CDR3 in DNA: TGTGCCAGCATTCCGGGCGGGAGCGTAGGCGAGCAGTACTTC.